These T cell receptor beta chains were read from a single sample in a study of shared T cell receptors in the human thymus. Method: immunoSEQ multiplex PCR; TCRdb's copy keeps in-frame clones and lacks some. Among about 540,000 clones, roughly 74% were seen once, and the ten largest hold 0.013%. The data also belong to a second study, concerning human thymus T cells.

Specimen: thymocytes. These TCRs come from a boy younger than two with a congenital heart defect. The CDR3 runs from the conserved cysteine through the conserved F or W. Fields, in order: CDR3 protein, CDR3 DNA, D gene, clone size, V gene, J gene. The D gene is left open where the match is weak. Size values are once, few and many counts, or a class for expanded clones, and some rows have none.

CASSLGQGDQPQHF,TGTGCCAGTAGTCTCGGACAGGGCGATCAGCCCCAGCATTTT,TRBD1,.,TRBV19,TRBJ1-5
CASSRSTSGSLTDTQYF,TGTGCCAGCAGCCGATCGACTAGCGGGAGCCTCACAGATACGCAGTATTTT,TRBD2,.,TRBV11-2,TRBJ2-3
CASSPQGSSYNEQFF,TGTGCCAGCAGCCCCCAGGGGAGCTCCTACAATGAGCAGTTCTTC,.,few,TRBV27,TRBJ2-1
CASSLQGADEKLFF,TGTGCCAGCAGCCTACAGGGGGCGGACGAAAAACTGTTTTTT,TRBD1,few,TRBV9,TRBJ1-4
CASSWTSGRADTQYF,TGTGCCAGCAGTTGGACTAGCGGGAGAGCAGATACGCAGTATTTT,TRBD2,.,TRBV27,TRBJ2-3
CAIGGTRKLNEQFF,TGTGCCATCGGAGGGACTAGAAAACTCAATGAGCAGTTCTTC,TRBD2,.,TRBV10-3,TRBJ2-1
CASSVGRERRSYNEQFF,TGTGCCAGCAGTGTGGGTAGGGAGCGGAGATCCTACAATGAGCAGTTCTTC,.,.,TRBV6-1,TRBJ2-1
CASSPGGLIRWTGELFF,TGCGCCAGCAGCCCAGGGGGACTTATACGATGGACCGGGGAGCTGTTTTTT,.,.,TRBV4-1,TRBJ2-2
CASSQVTSGIYNEQFF,TGTGCCAGCAGCCAGGTGACTAGCGGGATCTACAATGAGCAGTTCTTC,TRBD2,.,TRBV4-2,TRBJ2-1
CASSFPLGQKINYGYTF,TGTGCCAGCAGTTTTCCGTTGGGACAGAAAATTAACTATGGCTACACCTTC,TRBD1,once,TRBV28,TRBJ1-2
CASSPEQGMNTGELFF,TGTGCCAGCAGCCCCGAACAGGGGATGAACACCGGGGAGCTGTTTTTT,TRBD1,.,TRBV7-8,TRBJ2-2
CASTPGEGVFYEQYF,TGTGCCAGCACCCCCGGGGAGGGGGTCTTCTACGAGCAGTACTTC,.,.,TRBV28,TRBJ2-7
CASSPGLHFEGDGELFF,TGTGCCAGCAGCCCGGGACTCCACTTCGAGGGTGACGGGGAGCTGTTTTTT,.,.,TRBV5-4,TRBJ2-2
CASSPLGLATGGEQFF,TGTGCCAGCAGCCCACTGGGACTAGCGACAGGGGGTGAGCAGTTCTTC,.,few,TRBV14,TRBJ2-1
CASGPSGSGQETQYF,TGCGCCAGCGGCCCTAGCGGGAGTGGGCAAGAGACCCAGTACTTC,TRBD2,.,TRBV4-3,TRBJ2-5
CASSKRLAGSLQETQYF,TGTGCCAGCAGCAAGCGACTAGCGGGAAGCCTTCAAGAGACCCAGTACTTC,.,.,TRBV21-1,TRBJ2-5
CASSLNGGYGYTF,TGTGCCAGCAGCCTAAACGGGGGCTATGGCTACACCTTC,.,.,TRBV28,TRBJ1-2
CASSKTSAKETQYF,TGTGCCAGCAGTAAGACTAGCGCCAAAGAGACCCAGTACTTC,TRBD2,few,TRBV6-5,TRBJ2-5
CATSRGENQPQHF,TGTGCCACCAGCAGAGGGGAGAATCAGCCCCAGCATTTT,.,few,TRBV15,TRBJ1-5
CASSPRRVPLGQYF,TGTGCCAGCTCACCACGCAGGGTGCCGCTGGGGCAGTACTTC,.,.,TRBV18,TRBJ2-7
CASSEKGGGSSYNEQFF,TGTGCCAGCAGTGAAAAAGGAGGCGGGAGCTCCTACAATGAGCAGTTCTTC,TRBD2,few,TRBV25-1,TRBJ2-1
CASSPTPPGREQYF,TGTGCCAGCAGCCCGACCCCGCCGGGGAGAGAGCAGTACTTC,.,.,TRBV5-6,TRBJ2-7
CATSKTGTHSEKLFF,TGTGCCACGAGTAAAACAGGGACGCATAGTGAAAAACTGTTTTTT,.,.,TRBV6-5,TRBJ1-4
CAWSVLKSGRTHEQYF,TGTGCCTGGAGTGTACTGAAAAGCGGGAGGACCCACGAGCAGTACTTC,TRBD2,.,TRBV30,TRBJ2-7
CASSPDRSYEQYF,TGTGCCAGCAGCCCCGACAGGTCCTACGAGCAGTACTTC,.,.,TRBV5-6,TRBJ2-7
CASSNRLAGGYTDTQYF,TGTGCCAGTAGTAACAGACTAGCGGGAGGCTACACAGATACGCAGTATTTT,TRBD2,.,TRBV19,TRBJ2-3
CASSLQGESNQPQHF,TGTGCCAGCAGCTTACAGGGGGAAAGCAATCAGCCCCAGCATTTT,TRBD1,.,TRBV7-9,TRBJ1-5